This T cell receptor beta chain was profiled in a study of blood T cell repertoires in COVID-19. About the research overall: Some COVID-19 samples were acute and others convalescent; all came from the United States, Italy and Spain.

This CDR3 contains 16 residues. The junction had 11 bases not matched to a gene; V was cut back by 3 bases and J by 5 bases. CDR1 and CDR2 (germline): SGHTA, FQGNSA. Repertoires were generated with immunoSEQ multiplex PCR, while TCRdb's copy carries only in-frame clones and drops some. The sample contains approximately 450,000 clones, approximately 90% of which appear only once. This clonotype was obtained from a woman younger than 35 with acute COVID-19. Source material: PBMCs or T cells enriched from blood (not recorded which). The chain employs TRBV7-2 and TRBJ2-5, with 8 bases identical to TRBD1. CDR3 coding DNA: TGTGCCAGCAGCTTGGAGGCGACAGGGGCGGGGGAGACCCAGTACTTC. Translated: CASSLEATGAGETQYF.